The clone carrying this T cell receptor (beta chain) was counted only a few times. The germline gene is not matched at one end of the junction; a read error may be the cause. The data are from a study of identical twins. All donors comprised healthy Caucasians. TCRdb independently ran MiXCR on the 5' RACE reads; one entry per CDR3 protein. The sample has 600,000 to 850,000 distinct CDR3 sequences, about 18% seen once. Germline CDR1 reads DFQATT; CDR2 reads SNEGSKA (reference sequence). The CDR3 has 13 residues. These data were likewise used in another study, on T cells expressing NK-cell markers.

The chain carries TRBV20-1 and TRBJ2-7, with 11 bases fitting TRBD2. This sequence originates from a woman younger than 35 in good health. Source material: PBMCs. The CDR3 nucleotides are TGCAGTGCTACCCCTAGCGGGGGGTACGTGCAGTACTTC. This encodes CSATPSGGYVQYF.